The rows below give T cell receptor beta chains drawn from one sample of a study of T cell responses to AZD1222 COVID-19 vaccine. Sequenced by immunoSEQ multiplex PCR; TCRdb stores in-frame clones only, minus some. The sample shows some 19,000 clones, approximately 82% of them seen only once. Sequences were derived from peripheral blood, sampled on day 0 of AZD1222 vaccination. Every receptor here comes from an adult in good health. Both conserved end residues are part of each CDR3. A D gene is named only where the DNA matches it firmly. The size of a clone is reported for some rows only, either as once, few or many, or as a class for expanded clones.

TRBV7-9,NA,TRBJ2-7,NA,TGTGCCAGCGCTTCTGGCCCATCCTCCTACGAGCAGTACTTC,CASASGPSSYEQYF
TRBV7-2,NA,TRBJ2-1,TRBD2,TGTGCCAGCAGAACAGGACTAGCGGGAGCGGGTGAGCAGTTCTTC,CASRTGLAGAGEQFF
TRBV6-5,NA,TRBJ1-1,NA,TGTGCCAGCAGGGATCGGTCCCAAGCTTTCTTT,CASRDRSQAFF
TRBV9,NA,TRBJ2-5,TRBD1,TGTGCCAGCAGCGTTTCGGACAGGGTGGAGACCCAGTACTTC,CASSVSDRVETQYF
TRBV23-1,once,TRBJ1-5,TRBD1,TGCGCCAGCAGTCGGAGACAGGGGGCCGGGTATCAGCCCCAGCATTTT,CASSRRQGAGYQPQHF
TRBV29-1,NA,TRBJ2-3,TRBD2,TGCAGCGTGGAACTACGGGGGGGCACAGATACGCAGTATTTT,CSVELRGGTDTQYF
TRBV27,NA,TRBJ2-6,TRBD2,TGTGCCAGCAGTTCGACGGGACTAGGCATTGGGGCCAACGTCCTGACTTTC,CASSSTGLGIGANVLTF
TRBV7-2,NA,TRBJ2-3,NA,TGTGCCAGCAGGCTGGGGAAAGATACGCAGTATTTT,CASRLGKDTQYF
TRBV5-8,NA,TRBJ2-7,NA,TGTGCCAGCAGCACTACCGCGAGCTCCTACGAGCAGTACTTC,CASSTTASSYEQYF
TRBV19,NA,TRBJ2-7,NA,TGTGCCAGTAGAGAAGGGAGGTTGGGTTCCGAGCAGTACTTC,CASREGRLGSEQYF
TRBV24-1,NA,TRBJ2-2,NA,TGTGCCACCCGAGGGTGGGGGGCAACCGGGGAGCTGTTTTTT,CATRGWGATGELFF
TRBV2,NA,TRBJ1-4,NA,TGTGCCAGCAGGAAGACCCCCGAGTGGGATGAAAAACTGTTTTTT,CASRKTPEWDEKLFF
TRBV7-9,once,TRBJ2-3,TRBD2,TGTGCCAGCAGCCAACAGGCTGGGACTAGCGGGACAACGCAGTATTTT,CASSQQAGTSGTTQYF
TRBV19,NA,TRBJ1-2,TRBD1,TGTGCCAGCCATAAAGCCGGGACAGGAGTTCCCGGCTACACCTTC,CASHKAGTGVPGYTF
TRBV28,NA,TRBJ1-1,TRBD1,TGTGCCAGCAGACCGGGAGACAGGGAAGGCACTGAAGCTTTCTTT,CASRPGDREGTEAFF
TRBV27,few,TRBJ2-7,TRBD1,TGTGCCAGCAGACAAACCGGGACAGGGTTTCCCTACGAGCAGTACTTC,CASRQTGTGFPYEQYF
TRBV7-9,once,TRBJ2-5,TRBD2,TGTGCCAGCAGCTCCAATTCGGACGGGGGGCAAGAGACCCAGTACTTC,CASSSNSDGGQETQYF
TRBV14,once,TRBJ2-2,TRBD1,TGTGCCAGCAGTCCACAGGGGCCAATTGGGACCGGGGAGCTGTTTTTT,CASSPQGPIGTGELFF
TRBV19,NA,TRBJ2-1,TRBD2,TGTGCCAGTAGTATCTGGCTAGCGGGAGTCAATGAGCAGTTCTTC,CASSIWLAGVNEQFF
TRBV6-5,NA,TRBJ2-1,NA,TGTGCCAGCAGTTATCGGTCAGAACTCTACAATGAGCAGTTCTTC,CASSYRSELYNEQFF
TRBV24-1,NA,TRBJ2-1,TRBD2,TGTGCCACCAGTGATTACGGACTAGCGGGAGTGGAAGATGAGCAGTTCTTC,CATSDYGLAGVEDEQFF
TRBV10-2,once,TRBJ1-4,NA,TGCGCCAGCAGCCCGGGACATGAAAAACTGTTTTTT,CASSPGHEKLFF
TRBV5-1,NA,TRBJ1-2,TRBD1,TGCGCCAGCAGCTTGGGGGACAGGGGGCTGATCTATGGCTACACCTTC,CASSLGDRGLIYGYTF
TRBV19,NA,TRBJ1-4,NA,TGTGCCAGTAGGATAAGTTCAACTAATGAAAAACTGTTTTTT,CASRISSTNEKLFF
TRBV14,NA,TRBJ1-6,NA,TGTGCCAGCAGCCACGGGTCGCCCACTAATAATTCACCCCTCCACTTT,CASSHGSPTNNSPLHF
TRBV7-2,NA,TRBJ2-1,NA,TGTGCCAGCAGCTTAGCGTCGGCAGAGTACAATGAGCAGTTCTTC,CASSLASAEYNEQFF
TRBV7-6,NA,TRBJ1-3,NA,TGTGCCAGCAGCTTAGACAGGACTTCTGGAAACACCATATATTTT,CASSLDRTSGNTIYF
TRBV7-3,few,TRBJ2-5,TRBD2,TGTGCCAGCAGCTTTGGGACTAGAGGGTCGGAGACCCAGTACTTC,CASSFGTRGSETQYF
TRBV16,once,TRBJ2-7,NA,TGTGCCAGCAGCCAATCGACCTCCTACGAGCAGTACTTC,CASSQSTSYEQYF
TRBV5-1,NA,TRBJ1-4,TRBD1,TGCGCCAGCAGCCGGGACAGGAGCGGAGGAAATGAAAAACTGTTTTTT,CASSRDRSGGNEKLFF
TRBV9,NA,TRBJ2-3,NA,TGTGCCAGCAGCGTAGAGGCGCTCGGCACAGATACGCAGTATTTT,CASSVEALGTDTQYF
TRBV6-2/TRBV6-3,NA,TRBJ2-5,NA,TGTGCCAGCAGTTACTTAGGGAACGGAGAGACCCAGTACTTC,CASSYLGNGETQYF
TRBV7-6,NA,TRBJ2-5,TRBD2,TGTGCCAGCAGCTTCTTCGGGGGGACGGGAGAGACCCAGTACTTC,CASSFFGGTGETQYF
TRBV5-4,NA,TRBJ1-1,NA,TGTGCCAGCAGCCTACCAGACCCTTCCCTAGGCACTGAAGCTTTCTTT,CASSLPDPSLGTEAFF
TRBV9,NA,TRBJ1-3,TRBD1,TGTGCCAGCAGCGAGACAGGGGGCATGGAAAACACCATATATTTT,CASSETGGMENTIYF
TRBV5-1,few,TRBJ2-1,NA,TGCGCCAGCAGCTACAGCAATGAGCAGTTCTTC,CASSYSNEQFF
TRBV11-2,NA,TRBJ2-7,TRBD2,TGTGCCAGCAGCTCGGGACTAGCGAATGGGCAGTACTTC,CASSSGLANGQYF
TRBV28,NA,TRBJ1-5,NA,TGTGCCAGCAGTTGGGACGGAAGAATCAATCAGCCCCAGCATTTT,CASSWDGRINQPQHF
TRBV28,few,TRBJ2-5,TRBD1,TGTGCCAGCAGTTTAAAATCAGGGGGAACAAATTCGGGGACCCAGTACTTC,CASSLKSGGTNSGTQYF